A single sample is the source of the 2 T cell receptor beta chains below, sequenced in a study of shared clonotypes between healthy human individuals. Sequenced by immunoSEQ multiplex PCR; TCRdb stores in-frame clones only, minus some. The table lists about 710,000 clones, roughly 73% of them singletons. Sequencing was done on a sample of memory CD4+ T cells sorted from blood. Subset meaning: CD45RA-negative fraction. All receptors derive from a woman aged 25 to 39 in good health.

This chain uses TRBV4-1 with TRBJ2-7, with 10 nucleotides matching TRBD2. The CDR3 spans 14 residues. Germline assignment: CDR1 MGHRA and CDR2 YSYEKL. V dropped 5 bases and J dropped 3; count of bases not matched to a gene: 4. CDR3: CASSEWTSGYEQYF. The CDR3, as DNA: TGCGCCAGCAGCGAGTGGACTAGCGGCTACGAGCAGTACTTC.

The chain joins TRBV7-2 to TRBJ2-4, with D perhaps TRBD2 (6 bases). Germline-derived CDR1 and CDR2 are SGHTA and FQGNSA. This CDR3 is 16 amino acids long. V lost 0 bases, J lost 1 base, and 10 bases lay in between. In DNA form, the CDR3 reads TGTGCCAGCAGCTTAGCGTCAGGAGGGGCCAAAAACATTCAGTACTTC. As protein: CASSLASGGAKNIQYF.